This TCR beta chain was recorded in a study of cytomegalovirus exposure and HLA in healthy donors. For this clone: Antigen specificity is unknown.

Clones were read by immunoSEQ multiplex PCR, and TCRdb kept only the in-frame ones, dropping some. In the table there are about 240,000 clones, about 87% of which are singletons. Whole-study findings and limits: Investigators reported 150 to 200 TCR beta chains as tied to cytomegalovirus. In vitro experiments confirmed that a few CMV-associated chains were specific for CMV antigens. Rare TCR sequences predominated, though certain public TCRs were found in many donors.

The CDR3 extends over 14 amino acids. V trimming: 5 bases; J trimming: 8 bases; junction bases outside the gene matches: 8. Germline V gene sequence: CDR1 SGHTA, CDR2 FQGTGA. The chain is built from TRBV7-3 and TRBJ1-4; 7 nucleotides line up with TRBD1. The TCR comes from a man aged 18 to 30 in good health and CMV-seronegative. Material for sequencing was PBMCs. The CDR3 loop is CASSRDRVWEKLFF. For the CDR3, the DNA is TGTGCCAGCAGCCGAGACAGGGTGTGGGAAAAACTGTTTTTT.